One T cell receptor beta chain is described in this entry. Antigen: not known. The donor cohort consisted entirely of Caucasian adults residing in Nashville, Tennessee. The data belong to a study of shared clonotypes between healthy human individuals. Regarding the study as a whole: Depth of sequencing was expected to influence donor clonotype sharing. Sampling involved blood alone; tissue repertoires likely differ.

Germline CDR1 and CDR2: ENHRY and SYGVKD. The ends lost 0 bases at V and 4 bases at J; junction bases unmatched: 4. This CDR3 spans 17 amino acids. Researchers divided each subset's genomic DNA evenly across several immunoSEQ plates. Sequencing was performed with immunoSEQ multiplex PCR; in TCRdb, only in-frame clones are kept and a portion is missing. The table shows 2 million to 2.5 million clones, with around 95% occurring only once. The chain recombines TRBV10-3 with TRBJ2-3; 13 bases map to TRBD2. This sequence originates from a man between 18 and 35 years old in good health. The sequenced sample was naive CD4+ T cells sorted from blood. Subset given: CD45RA+ positively selected. CDR3 region: CAISESTGTSGADTQYF. The DNA for the CDR3 is TGTGCCATCAGTGAGTCTACCGGGACTAGCGGGGCAGATACGCAGTATTTT.